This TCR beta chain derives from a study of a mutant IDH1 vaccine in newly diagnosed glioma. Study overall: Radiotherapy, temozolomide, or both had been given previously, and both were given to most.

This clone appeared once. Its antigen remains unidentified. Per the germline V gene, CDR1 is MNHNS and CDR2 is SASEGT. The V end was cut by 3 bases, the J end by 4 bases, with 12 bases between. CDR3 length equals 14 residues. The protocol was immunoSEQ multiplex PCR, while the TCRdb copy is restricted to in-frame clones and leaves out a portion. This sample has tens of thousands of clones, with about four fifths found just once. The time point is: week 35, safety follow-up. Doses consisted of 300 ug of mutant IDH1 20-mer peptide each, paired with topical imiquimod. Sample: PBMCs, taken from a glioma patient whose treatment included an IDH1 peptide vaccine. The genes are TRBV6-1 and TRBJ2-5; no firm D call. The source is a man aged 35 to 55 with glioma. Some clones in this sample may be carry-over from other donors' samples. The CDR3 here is CASSDSGQGETQYF. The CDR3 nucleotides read TGTGCCAGCAGTGACAGTGGCCAAGGAGAGACCCAGTACTTC.